Below, 22 T cell receptor beta chains from the same sample are listed, as sequenced in a study of T cells after yellow fever vaccination. MiXCR, applied by TCRdb to the 5' RACE reads, yields one record per CDR3 protein. The table includes 500,000 to 550,000 distinct CDR3 sequences, 20% to 25% detected once. The input for sequencing was PBMCs, taken roughly 23 days after the first yellow fever vaccination. The receptors originated from a young man who received the YFV17D yellow fever vaccine.

The rearrangement uses TRBV7-3 and TRBJ2-3; 10 nucleotides match TRBD2. Germline loops: CDR1 SGHTA, CDR2 FQGTGA. The CDR3 has 16 amino acids. V shed 8 bases and J 4 bases; nucleotides not matched to a gene: 12. The DNA of the CDR3 is TGTGCCAGCTCCAAAGGGCCCAGCGGGGGGGCAGATACGCAGTATTTT. Translated, it gives CASSKGPSGGADTQYF.

The V and J genes are TRBV4-1 and TRBJ1-2, with 7 bases matching TRBD1. Germline-derived CDR1 and CDR2 are MGHRA and YSYEKL. V lost 3 bases, J lost 0 bases, and 7 bases stayed unmatched. This CDR3 contains 16 residues. CDR3 sequence reads: CASSQEPGQPNYGYTF. As DNA, the CDR3 is TGCGCCAGCAGCCAGGAACCGGGACAGCCTAACTATGGCTACACCTTC.

In this sample, this clonotype turned up a few times. The chain has TRBV5-1 and TRBJ1-1; D is perhaps TRBD1 (6 bases). Per the germline V gene, CDR1 is SGHRS and CDR2 is YFSETQ. This CDR3 spans 12 amino acids. V dropped 6 bases and J dropped 7 bases, with 13 bases sitting between them. The CDR3 coding sequence is TGCGCCAGCAAAAGGGGGAACGATGAAGCTTTCTTT. It yields the protein CASKRGNDEAFF.

Here the CDR3 reads CASSLVASGSQETQYF. The CDR3 DNA reads as TGTGCCAGCAGCTTAGTGGCTAGCGGGTCACAAGAGACCCAGTACTTC. V is TRBV7-2 and J is TRBJ2-5; 8 nucleotides align to TRBD2. The CDR3 loop spans 16 amino acids. V shed 1 base and J 2 bases; nucleotides not matched to a gene: 6. Germline assignment: CDR1 SGHTA and CDR2 FQGNSA. Full variable domain (rest looked up from reference TRBV7-2 and TRBJ2-5): GAGVSQSPSNKVTEKGKDVELRCDPISGHTALYWYRQSLGQGLEFLIYFQGNSAPDKSGLPSDRFSAERTGGSVSTLTIQRTQQEDSAVYLCASSLVASGSQETQYFGPGTRLLVL.

The rearrangement uses TRBV11-2 and TRBJ2-7; 13 nucleotides line up with TRBD2. The CDR3 consists of 19 residues. V lost 1 base and J lost 0; bases outside the gene matches: 9. The germline V gene has CDR1 SGHAT and CDR2 FQNNGV. CDR3: CASSLGIGTSGVSSYEQYV. Here the CDR3 DNA reads TGTGCCAGCAGCTTAGGGATCGGGACTAGCGGGGTGAGCTCCTACGAGCAGTACGTC.

The chain joins TRBV4-2 to TRBJ2-7; no definite D call. V was clipped by 4 bases and J by 3 bases, with 13 bases between them. Germline V gene data show CDR1 as LGHNA and CDR2 as YNFKEQ. The CDR3 is 14 amino acids. The CDR3 bases are TGTGCCAGCAGCCCCGCGCTCCTCTGCTACGAGCAGTACTTC. Translation gives CASSPALLCYEQYF.

This chain links TRBV27 with TRBJ2-1; either TRBD1 or TRBD2 may supply D (5 bases each). Trimming pared 7 bases from V and 2 bases from J, leaving 15 bases between. The CDR3 sequence is 15 residues long. Germline CDR1 MNHEY, CDR2 SMNVEV (reference sequence). The CDR3 sequence is CASMALVGAYNEQFF. The DNA of the CDR3 is TGTGCCAGCATGGCTCTGGTGGGGGCCTACAATGAGCAGTTCTTC.

A few counts support this clonotype. The genes are TRBV28 and TRBJ2-7; 12 nucleotides agree with TRBD1. CDR3 size: 15 residues. Per germline, CDR1 MDHEN and CDR2 SYDVKM. V was clipped by 3 bases and J by 6 bases; unmatched bases: 6. The CDR3 DNA is TGTGCCAGCAGTTTTTCTGGGACAGGGGGCGGCGAGCAGTACGTC. Translation: CASSFSGTGGGEQYV.

This chain links TRBV2 with TRBJ2-3, with D perhaps matching TRBD1 (6 bases). CDR3 length: 14 residues. In germline, CDR1 is SNHLY, CDR2 FYNNEI. V dropped 0 bases and J dropped 5 bases, with 9 bases sitting between them. The CDR3 spells CASSEAGARDTQYF. Here the CDR3 DNA reads TGTGCCAGCAGTGAAGCGGGGGCGAGAGATACGCAGTATTTT.

The V gene is TRBV4-3, the J gene TRBJ1-6, with D hard to call. Trimming stripped 0 bases from V and 8 bases from J, with 14 bases between. Germline CDR1 is LGHNA and CDR2 is YSLEER. This CDR3 has 16 amino acids. In nucleotides, the CDR3 is TGCGCCAGCAGCCAAGATTATAAGGTTTTGGATTCACCCCTCCACTTT. Residues: CASSQDYKVLDSPLHF.

The CDR3 nucleotides read TGTGCCAGCAGTGCCGCGGCAGGGGCCTACGAGCAGTACGTC. Amino acids: CASSAAAGAYEQYV. The V call is TRBV28, the J call TRBJ2-7, with a weak D call TRBD1 (6 bases). Trimming stripped 5 bases from V and 2 bases from J, with 13 bases between. CDR1 and CDR2 from the germline V gene are MDHEN and SYDVKM. The CDR3 totals 14 residues.

The chain employs TRBV7-2 and TRBJ2-3; D possibly corresponds to TRBD2 (5 bases). The CDR3 consists of 15 residues. Germline V CDR1 and CDR2: SGHTA, FQGNSA. Trimming removed 1 base from V and 6 bases from J, with 14 bases in between. Here the CDR3 DNA reads TGTGCCAGCAGCTTAGTAGACCCCCGAGGGGATACGCAGTATTTT. This gives the protein CASSLVDPRGDTQYF.

This clonotype has ten or more counts. One junction end disagrees with the germline gene, perhaps due to a read error. The genes are TRBV5-1 and TRBJ1-1, with unresolved D. Germline V gives CDR1 SGHRS, CDR2 YFSETQ. The CDR3 consists of 13 residues. CDR3 sequence (DNA): TGTGCCAGCAGCTCCGACCCTAACACTGAAGCTTTCTTT. Protein product: CASSSDPNTEAFF.

The genes are TRBV7-8 and TRBJ2-7, with 9 bases that match TRBD2. The ends lost 3 bases at V and 3 bases at J; junction bases unmatched: 6. CDR3 length equals 15 residues. Germline assignment: CDR1 SGHVS and CDR2 FQNEAQ. Here the CDR3 DNA reads TGTGCCAGCAGCTTTCGGACTAGCGAGTTCTACGAGCAGTACGTC. Protein sequence: CASSFRTSEFYEQYV.

In this sample, this clonotype turned up a few times. The chain uses TRBV21-1 and TRBJ2-5; the table assigns TRBD1, which was not confirmed against the DNA. TRBV21-1 is a pseudogene. The CDR3 length is 16 residues. The CDR3 loop reads CASSKVPDRGEETQYF. The CDR3 DNA reads TGTGCCAGCAGCAAAGTCCCGGACCGAGGTGAAGAGACCCAGTACTTC.

The genes are TRBV7-9 and TRBJ2-7; the D is unclear. From germline, CDR1 is SEHNR and CDR2 FQNEAQ (reference sequence). V was cut by 7 bases and J by 4 bases, with 8 bases left in between. The length of the CDR3 is 11 residues. The CDR3 sequence: CASTDQYEQYF. Written as DNA, the CDR3 is TGTGCCAGCACTGACCAGTACGAGCAGTACTTC.

The chain carries TRBV14 and TRBJ2-5; D possibly corresponds to TRBD1 (6 bases). The CDR3 covers 15 residues. Germline V lookup: CDR1 SGHDN, CDR2 FVKESK. The ends were cut back, 6 bases at V and 5 bases at J, with 19 bases in the middle. Here the CDR3 reads CASRQILQGWETQYF. The CDR3 DNA follows: TGTGCCAGCAGACAAATTTTGCAGGGGTGGGAGACCCAGTACTTC.

The rearrangement links TRBV29-1 to TRBJ2-2; D is unresolved. V lost 3 bases and J lost 3, with 11 bases in between. This CDR3 region has 14 residues. Germline V lookup: CDR1 SQVTM, CDR2 ANQGSEA. The CDR3 here is CSVEVGGDTGELFF. CDR3 DNA: TGCAGCGTTGAGGTCGGTGGAGACACCGGGGAGCTGTTTTTT.

This clonotype turned up a few times. The chain links TRBV5-1 to TRBJ2-7; 7 bases match TRBD1. Germline V gene data show CDR1 as SGHRS and CDR2 as YFSETQ. This CDR3 has 12 amino acids. Losses at the gene ends were 5 bases for V and 6 bases for J; bases not matched to a gene: 5. DNA of the CDR3: TGCGCCAGCAGAGGGACAGCCAGCGAGCAGTACTTC. Its protein product is CASRGTASEQYF.

This clonotype has more than one count but fewer than ten. J is TRBJ1-4 and V is TRBV7-9; D call uncertain. Germline loops: CDR1 SEHNR, CDR2 FQNEAQ (reference sequence). The CDR3 sequence is 13 residues long. V was pared by 4 bases and J by 4 bases, with 7 bases between. The CDR3 is CASSSYLNEKLFF. Here the CDR3 DNA reads TGTGCCAGCAGCTCTTACCTTAATGAAAAACTGTTTTTT.

The J gene is TRBJ2-7, the V gene TRBV10-3; D uncertain. CDR1 is ENHRY and CDR2 is SYGVKD in the germline V gene. CDR3 length: 15 amino acids. V was pared by 10 bases and J by 4 bases, with 23 bases between. The CDR3 loop is CATNKGPATSYEQYF. CDR3 DNA: TGTGCCACCAACAAAGGGCCAGCAACCTCGTACGAGCAGTACTTC.

This clonotype was observed a few times. The rearrangement links TRBV25-1 to TRBJ2-5, with 8 bases fitting TRBD1. CDR1 is MGHDK, CDR2 SYGVNS, per germline. This CDR3 is built from 11 residues. V trimming: 7 bases; J trimming: 5 bases; junction bases outside the gene matches: 0. The CDR3 DNA reads as TGTGCCAGCAACAGGGGGGAGACCCAGTACTTC. This translates into CASNRGETQYF. Full variable domain (remainder filled in from reference TRBV25-1 and TRBJ2-5): EADIYQTPRYLVIGTGKKITLECSQTMGHDKMYWYQQDPGMELHLIHYSYGVNSTEKGDLSSESTVSRIRTEHFPLTLESARPSHTSQYLCASNRGETQYFGPGTRLLVL.